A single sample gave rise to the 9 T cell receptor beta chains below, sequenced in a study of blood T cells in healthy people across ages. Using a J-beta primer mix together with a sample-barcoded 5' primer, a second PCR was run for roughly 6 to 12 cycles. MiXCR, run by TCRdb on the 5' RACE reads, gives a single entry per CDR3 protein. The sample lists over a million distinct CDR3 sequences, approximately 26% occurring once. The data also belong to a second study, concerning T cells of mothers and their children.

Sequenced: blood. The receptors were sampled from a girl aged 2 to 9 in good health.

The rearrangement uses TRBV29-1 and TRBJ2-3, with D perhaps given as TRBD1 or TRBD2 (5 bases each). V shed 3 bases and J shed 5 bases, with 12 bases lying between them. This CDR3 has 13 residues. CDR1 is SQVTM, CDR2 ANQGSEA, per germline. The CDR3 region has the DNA TGCAGCGTTGAGGGCAGGGAGATAGATACGCAGTATTTT. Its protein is CSVEGREIDTQYF.

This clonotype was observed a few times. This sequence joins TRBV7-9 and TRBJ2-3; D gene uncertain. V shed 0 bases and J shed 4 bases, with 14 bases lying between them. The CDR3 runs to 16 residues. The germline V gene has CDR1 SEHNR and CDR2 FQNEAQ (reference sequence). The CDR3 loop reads CASSLASSPYADTQYF. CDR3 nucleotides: TGTGCCAGCAGCTTAGCCTCCTCCCCGTATGCAGATACGCAGTATTTT.

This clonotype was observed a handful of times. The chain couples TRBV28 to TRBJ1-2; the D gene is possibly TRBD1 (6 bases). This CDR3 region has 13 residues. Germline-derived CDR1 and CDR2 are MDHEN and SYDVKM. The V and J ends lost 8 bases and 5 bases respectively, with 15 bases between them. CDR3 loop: CASWRSTGYGYTF. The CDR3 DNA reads TGTGCCAGCTGGAGATCGACAGGATATGGCTACACCTTC.

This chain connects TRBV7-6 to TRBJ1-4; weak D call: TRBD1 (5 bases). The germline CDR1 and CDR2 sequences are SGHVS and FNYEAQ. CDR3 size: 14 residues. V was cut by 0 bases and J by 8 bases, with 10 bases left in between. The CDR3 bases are TGTGCCAGCAGCTTAGCACGGGGGAACGAAAAACTGTTTTTT. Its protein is CASSLARGNEKLFF.

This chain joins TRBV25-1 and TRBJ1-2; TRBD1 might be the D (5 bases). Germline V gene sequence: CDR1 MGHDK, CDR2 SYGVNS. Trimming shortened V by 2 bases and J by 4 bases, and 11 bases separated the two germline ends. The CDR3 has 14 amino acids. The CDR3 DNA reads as TGTGCCAGCAGTGAACCGGGACGCGGCTATGGCTACACCTTC. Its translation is CASSEPGRGYGYTF.

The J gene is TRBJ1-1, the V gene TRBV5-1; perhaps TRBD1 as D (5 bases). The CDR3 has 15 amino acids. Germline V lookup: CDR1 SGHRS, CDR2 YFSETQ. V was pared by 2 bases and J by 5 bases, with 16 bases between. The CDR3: CASSLSGLVGTEAFF. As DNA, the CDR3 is TGCGCCAGCAGCTTATCAGGGCTCGTGGGGACTGAAGCTTTCTTT.

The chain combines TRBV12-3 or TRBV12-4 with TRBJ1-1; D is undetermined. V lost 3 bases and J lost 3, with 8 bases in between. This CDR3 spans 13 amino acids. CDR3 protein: CASSFGMDTEAFF. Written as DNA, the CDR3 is TGTGCCAGCAGTTTCGGGATGGACACTGAAGCTTTCTTT.

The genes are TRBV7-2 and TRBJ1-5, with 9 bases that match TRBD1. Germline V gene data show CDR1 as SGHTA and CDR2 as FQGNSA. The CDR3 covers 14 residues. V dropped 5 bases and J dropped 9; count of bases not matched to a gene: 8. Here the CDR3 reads CASSLGTGLGPQHF. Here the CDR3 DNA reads TGTGCCAGCAGCCTAGGGACAGGGTTAGGGCCCCAGCATTTT.

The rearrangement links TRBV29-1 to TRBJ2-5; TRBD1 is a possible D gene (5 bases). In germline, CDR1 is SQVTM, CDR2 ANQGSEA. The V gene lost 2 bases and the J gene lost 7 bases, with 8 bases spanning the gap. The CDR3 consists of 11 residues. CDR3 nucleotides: TGCAGCGTTGAACTTACAGGGACCCAGTACTTC. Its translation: CSVELTGTQYF.